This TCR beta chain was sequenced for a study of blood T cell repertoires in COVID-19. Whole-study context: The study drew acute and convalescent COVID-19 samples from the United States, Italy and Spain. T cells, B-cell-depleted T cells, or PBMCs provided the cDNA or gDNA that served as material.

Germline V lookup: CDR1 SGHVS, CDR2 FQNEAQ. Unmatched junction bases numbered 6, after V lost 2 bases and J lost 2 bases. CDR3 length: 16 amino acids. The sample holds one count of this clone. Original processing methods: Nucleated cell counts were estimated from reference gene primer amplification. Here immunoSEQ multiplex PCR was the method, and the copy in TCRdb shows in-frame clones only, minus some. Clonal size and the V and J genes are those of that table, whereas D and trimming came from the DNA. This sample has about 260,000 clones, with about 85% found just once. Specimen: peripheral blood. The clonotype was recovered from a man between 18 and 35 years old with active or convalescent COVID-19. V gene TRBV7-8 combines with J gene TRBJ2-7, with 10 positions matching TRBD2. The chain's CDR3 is CASSLMGLAKTYEQYF. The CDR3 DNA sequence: TGTGCCAGCAGCTTAATGGGACTAGCGAAAACCTACGAGCAGTACTTC.